Listed here is a single T cell receptor (beta chain). This sample stems from a study of blood T cell repertoires in COVID-19. Study overall: The samples span acute and convalescent COVID-19 from the United States, Italy and Spain. In each case, the material was cDNA or gDNA derived from T cells, B-cell-depleted T cells, or PBMCs.

Looked up from germline, CDR1 is SGHRS and CDR2 is YFSETQ. V gave up 2 bases and J gave up 7 bases; unmatched junction bases: 5. This CDR3 is built from 15 residues. In the authors' workflow: From reference gene primer amplification, estimates of nucleated cell counts were derived. This table comes from immunoSEQ multiplex PCR, and its TCRdb copy is limited to in-frame clones, with some not included. That table gives V, J and clone size, and the DNA gave D and trimming. The repertoire holds some 150,000 clones, with 85% to 90% as singletons. The J gene is TRBJ1-4, the V gene TRBV5-1, with TRBD1 matching 10 bases. This clonotype originated in a woman in her forties with acute or convalescent COVID-19. What was sequenced was peripheral blood. The CDR3 loop reads CASSFRRDRGEKLFF. The CDR3 coding sequence is TGCGCCAGCAGCTTTAGGCGGGACAGGGGTGAAAAACTGTTTTTT.